This T cell receptor (beta chain) was found in a study of blood T cells in healthy people across ages (dated by TCRdb to 2013 to 2016). For the study in its entirety: In model experiments, template switching captured about one uniquely barcoded TCR beta cDNA molecule for every two T cells. Donors of different ages were randomly distributed across sequencing lanes to avoid experimental bias. For two donors (one aged 18 to 29 and one aged 80 or older), the study analyzed two additional independent replicas of 1 million unique cDNA reads from the same blood draw. Donors were grouped into four age groups: young (average 16 years), middle-aged (less than 40), aged (62) and long-lived (about 90). To track age-related changes in TCR beta repertoire diversity, the study relied on deep sequencing normalized with unique cDNA molecular identifiers. Broader findings and caveats from the paper: Because the CMV infection status of the donors was unknown, age-related changes in expanded clonotypes may potentially have been confounded. Observed TCR beta diversity per million T cells fell roughly linearly with age, and a significant reduction was already apparent by age about 36. A strong correlation was found between observed TCR beta diversity and the percentage of naive T cells measured by flow cytometry. Estimates of total diversity from one million sequenced T cells were regarded as lower bounds and underestimates. The long-lived group showed more naive CD4+ T cells, fewer expanded clones and increased TCR diversity than the aged group, suggesting age selection. Because profiling used bulk unsorted PBMCs, naive and antigen-experienced compartments could not be compared conclusively.

Donors were under 40 systemically healthy Caucasian individuals from Russia aged roughly 6 to 95 years. Around 9.7 milliliters of peripheral blood were collected from each donor into EDTA-treated Vacutainer tubes. PBMCs were isolated by Ficoll-Paque density-gradient centrifugation, with at least 7 million obtained per sample. Trizol reagent was used to extract total RNA from PBMCs, with at least 5 micrograms per sample. For every donor, flow cytometry on a PBMC aliquot measured the percentage of naive CD45RAhigh/CD27high T cells. About this clonotype: Its specific antigen is unknown. No qualities accompany the bases; no much larger clone lies one base away.

The V and J ends are trimmed by 1 base and 6 bases, leaving 18 bases between them. Spanning cysteine to phenylalanine, the CDR3 consists of 16 amino acids. Only the CDR3 portion is preserved as DNA: 48 bases, with reading frame beginning at the first base. Looking up the germline V gene yields CDR1 SGHTA and CDR2 FQGNSA. The library was made by 5' RACE. TCRdb lists the instrument as Illumina HiSeq 2500. A second roughly 6 to 12 cycle PCR used a sample-barcoded 5' primer and a J-beta primer mix. Each TCR beta cDNA molecule received a unique molecular identifier from a template-switch 5' adaptor carrying 12 random nucleotides. At least 3 million CDR3-containing paired-end reads were obtained from each sample. The Mint cDNA synthesis kit, primed by a TRBC-specific oligonucleotide, was used to synthesize first-strand cDNA from all RNA. Following uracil-DNA glycosylase treatment, all cDNA underwent a first 18-cycle PCR with the universal primers M1SS and BC2_uni_R. The authors' analysis ran thus. Each sample was normalized by randomly selecting 1 million high-quality reads, each carrying a distinct molecular identifier. Reads sharing molecular identifiers were discarded rather than binned into consensus sequences. MiTCR, with a Q25 quality threshold and the strictest error-elimination algorithm, was used for CDR3 identification, clonotype clustering and error correction. A nonparametric unseen species model with Euler transformation was used to estimate a lower bound on total TCR beta diversity. TCRdb reanalyzed the raw reads on its own, using fastp at Q25 for trimming and MiXCR for clone calling, and kept in-frame beta chains. All rows with the same CDR3 protein become a single entry with the most common DNA and genes. Here the V and J calls rest on TCRdb's processing, not on the authors' analysis. For this sample the table gives some 1.5 million distinct CDR3 sequences, of which about 45% were detected only once. More than 4% of the sample comes from the top ten.

Material: blood. This receptor was obtained from a woman between 18 and 29 years old in good health. The rearrangement joined TRBV7-2 to TRBJ1-2, with no reliable assignment of the D segment. The CDR3 protein sequence reads: CASSLDAGALLHGYTF. The DNA sequence is given as TGTGCCAGCAGCTTAGATGCCGGCGCCCTGCTACATGGCTACACCTTC.